This T cell receptor beta chain was recovered during a study of cytomegalovirus exposure and HLA in healthy donors (dated by TCRdb to 2016 to 2017). Broadly, across the study: The 500 to 800 repertoires of the first cohort and the roughly 120 validation repertoires were produced on the same platform, according to a later analysis. The aim of the study was to test whether cataloging public T cell receptors could identify signatures of past pathogen exposure. Besides the first cohort of 550 to 750 subjects, a separate validation cohort made up of 120 different subjects was used. High-throughput TCR immunosequencing, statistical association of individual TCRs with disease status, and machine learning were combined to predict cytomegalovirus infection status. General conclusions and limits of the study: It was suggested by the authors that the approach could potentially be generalized to other disease states and immunological phenotypes. In a later analysis, TCRs clustered in the first cohort were found to also tend to co-occur in the roughly 130 validation repertoires, with 94% of cluster scores above 0. In vitro tests confirmed that a few of the cytomegalovirus-associated TCR beta chains recognize cytomegalovirus antigens. A later analysis lacked HLA typing for the validation cohort, so it scored co-occurrence in that cohort across all 120 or so repertoires. Most TCR sequences were seen in very few donors, while some public TCRs were found in many individuals. The classifier was reported to diagnose cytomegalovirus status with high specificity and sensitivity in both the original cohort and the validation cohort. A total of 164 TCR beta chains were listed by the study as associated with cytomegalovirus.

The donors belonged to the validation cohort of about 120 subjects, which was separate from the roughly 670-subject first cohort. Libraries were prepared through the immunoSEQ multiplex PCR assay. The published analysis was carried out like this. A statistical classification framework was developed to diagnose cytomegalovirus status using the catalog of TCR beta chain sequences. The source is immuneACCESS, and TCRdb retained only in-frame sequences with V and J called. Part of the clones is not carried over; for the studies checked, unresolved V genes explain less than half of this, and the remainder is unexplained. V and J calls and clone size are as listed in that table; D and trimming were resolved from the DNA. This sample holds about 57,000 clones; about 90% were observed only once. The ten top clones hold roughly 1.2% of the sample. Turning to this clone: The target of this receptor is not known. No base qualities exist here, and no much larger clone lies one base off it.

Compared with germline, V lacks 4 bases and J lacks 5 bases; bases without a gene match: 9. Via the germline V gene, CDR1 is SGHDN and CDR2 FVKESK. Spanning cysteine to phenylalanine, the CDR3 consists of 15 amino acids. Left in the record is the CDR3 DNA by itself, 45 bases read in frame from the first base. The V and J segments used are TRBV14 and TRBJ2-5, and 8 junctional nucleotides match TRBD2. The TCR originated in a woman between 18 and 29 years old in good health and CMV-seronegative. Source material: PBMCs. Here the CDR3 is given as CASSRFREGRETQYF. The DNA sequence follows: TGTGCCAGCAGCCGGTTTCGGGAGGGCCGGGAGACCCAGTACTTC.